The 15 T cell receptor beta chains listed next were all sequenced from one sample in a study of blood T cell repertoires in COVID-19. Repertoires were generated with immunoSEQ multiplex PCR, while TCRdb's copy carries only in-frame clones and drops some. The profile shows 80,000 to 100,000 clones, more than 90% of them singletons. The material sequenced was peripheral blood. These receptors were obtained from a human donor with active COVID-19. The donor label of this sample is uncertain.

The chain recombines TRBV7-2 with TRBJ1-5, with 8 positions matching TRBD1. The junction had 9 bases not matched to a gene; V was cut back by 0 bases and J by 5 bases. The V gene's germline CDR1 is SGHTA and CDR2 FQGNSA. This CDR3 is 17 amino acids long. The CDR3: CASSLASQGAADQPQHF. DNA of the CDR3: TGTGCCAGCAGCTTAGCGTCTCAGGGGGCGGCGGATCAGCCCCAGCATTTT.

The V call is TRBV25-1, the J call TRBJ2-5; D perhaps matches TRBD1 (6 bases). With 2 bases removed from V and 2 bases from J, the gap between germline ends came to 9 bases. The germline gives CDR1 MGHDK, CDR2 SYGVNS. This CDR3 is built from 14 residues. This chain's CDR3 is CASSETGWQETQYF. CDR3 DNA sequence: TGTGCCAGCAGTGAAACAGGGTGGCAAGAGACCCAGTACTTC.

This chain joins TRBV18 and TRBJ1-2, with a tentative D call TRBD1 (6 bases). V gave up 6 bases and J gave up 8 bases, with 25 bases separating them. The CDR3 contains 16 residues. Germline assignment: CDR1 KGHSH and CDR2 LQKENI. The CDR3 bases are TGTGCCAGCTCCCCCGAGGCGTGGGGGCAAGGAGGCGGCTACACCTTC. It is translated as CASSPEAWGQGGGYTF.

This clone was seen once. The chain uses TRBV7-9 and TRBJ2-5; 8 bases line up with TRBD1. Germline CDR1 and CDR2: SEHNR and FQNEAQ (reference sequence). V gave up 4 bases and J gave up 4 bases; unmatched junction bases: 8. The CDR3 has 15 amino acids. CDR3 sequence: CASSSGQGGSETQYF. Here the CDR3 DNA reads TGTGCCAGCAGCTCAGGACAGGGTGGGTCAGAGACCCAGTACTTC.

This clone was seen just once. V and J are TRBV6-6 and TRBJ2-2; a weak D match, TRBD2 (6 bases). V dropped 7 bases and J dropped 5 bases, with 17 bases sitting between them. Germline-derived CDR1 and CDR2 are MNHNY and SVGAGI (reference sequence). The CDR3 extends over 15 amino acids. The chain's CDR3 is CASTADGSGTGELFF. CDR3 sequence (DNA): TGTGCCAGCACTGCGGACGGGAGTGGTACCGGGGAGCTGTTTTTT.

V usage is TRBV21-1 and J usage is TRBJ2-2; the D call in the table, TRBD1, was not verified against the DNA. TRBV21-1 is recorded as a pseudogene. This CDR3 has 14 amino acids. The CDR3 protein is CASSKHRGGGELFF. CDR3 nucleotides: TGTGCCAGCAGCAAACACAGGGGTGGCGGGGAGCTGTTTTTT.

This sequence joins TRBV7-8 and TRBJ1-1; the D is unclear. CDR1 and CDR2 (germline): SGHVS, FQNEAQ. Trimming stripped 3 bases from V and 5 bases from J, with 7 bases between. The length of the CDR3 is 12 residues. This CDR3 is CASSFQATEAFF. The CDR3, as DNA: TGTGCCAGCAGCTTCCAGGCTACTGAAGCTTTCTTT. The full variable domain, in which reference TRBV7-8 and TRBJ1-1 provide the parts outside the CDR3, is GAGVSQSPRYKVAKRGQDVALRCDPISGHVSLFWYQQALGQGPEFLTYFQNEAQLDKSGLPSDRFFAERPEGSVSTLKIQRTQQEDSAVYLCASSFQATEAFFGQGTRLTVV.

The chain joins TRBV20-1 to TRBJ2-3; 10 nucleotides align to TRBD2. Trimming took 3 bases from V and 2 from J; bases not matched to a gene: 2. This CDR3 is built from 14 residues. CDR1 DFQATT and CDR2 SNEGSKA come from the germline V gene (reference sequence). The CDR3 DNA reads as TGCAGTGCTAGTACTAGCGGGAACACAGATACGCAGTATTTT. Translation: CSASTSGNTDTQYF.

This clone appeared a few times. CDR3 protein: CASSSGTGGVGNQPQHF. The CDR3 region has the DNA TGCGCCAGCAGCTCCGGGACAGGGGGTGTGGGCAATCAGCCCCAGCATTTT. The chain has TRBV5-1 and TRBJ1-5; 11 bases agree with TRBD1. Germline CDR1 SGHRS, CDR2 YFSETQ. This CDR3 is 17 amino acids long. Trimming at V came to 3 bases and at J to 2 bases, leaving 7 bases not matched to a gene.

The chain joins TRBV6-5 to TRBJ2-5; a weak D match, TRBD2 (5 bases). The germline V gene encodes CDR1 MNHEY and CDR2 SVGAGI. V lost 0 bases to trimming and J lost 9 bases, with 14 bases between them. The CDR3 length is 14 residues. This CDR3 reads CASSYSSGEVAQYF. For the CDR3, the DNA is TGTGCCAGCAGTTACTCGTCCGGGGAAGTGGCCCAGTACTTC.

On this clone: The identical CDR3 is also encoded by other nucleotide sequences in the sample. The chain recombines TRBV11-3 with TRBJ2-7, with 9 positions matching TRBD1. This CDR3 comprises 14 residues. With 1 base clipped from V and 3 bases from J, the junction kept 1 base outside the gene matches. Germline CDR1 is SGHNT and CDR2 is YENEEA. The CDR3: CASSLAGQGYEQYF. The CDR3 region has the DNA TGTGCCAGCAGCTTAGCGGGACAGGGCTACGAGCAGTACTTC. The full variable domain, its missing parts supplied by reference TRBV11-3 and TRBJ2-7, is EAGVVQSPRYKIIEKKQPVAFWCNPISGHNTLYWYLQNLGQGPELLIRYENEEAVDDSQLPKDRFSAERLKGVDSTLKIQPAELGDSAVYLCASSLAGQGYEQYFGPGTRLTVT.

This clone was detected a few times. CDR3 sequence: CASSHRQGYEQYF. The CDR3 DNA reads TGCGCCAGCAGCCACAGACAGGGTTACGAGCAGTACTTC. The chain combines TRBV4-3 with TRBJ2-7; 7 bases match TRBD1. Germline CDR1 and CDR2: LGHNA and YSLEER. J was trimmed by 4 bases and V by 3 bases; bases with no gene match: 3. The CDR3 has 13 residues.

V gene TRBV5-8 combines with J gene TRBJ2-7; D possibly corresponds to TRBD1 (6 bases). The germline V gene has CDR1 SGHTS and CDR2 YDEGEE. The V end was cut by 2 bases, the J end by 4 bases, with 13 bases between. The CDR3 is 14 residues long. This CDR3 is CASSFGQTLYEQYF. DNA of the CDR3: TGTGCCAGCAGCTTCGGACAGACCCTTTACGAGCAGTACTTC.

The chain carries TRBV6-5 and TRBJ2-3; D remains ambiguous. CDR1 is MNHEY, CDR2 SVGAGI, per germline. This CDR3 is 13 amino acids long. V was shortened by 7 bases and J by 0 bases, with 8 bases between the two germline ends. The CDR3 region has the DNA TGTGCCAGCATCCAGGATAGCACAGATACGCAGTATTTT. It encodes CASIQDSTDTQYF.

V gene TRBV12-5 combines with J gene TRBJ2-1; D is undetermined. Germline lookup yields CDR1 LGHNT and CDR2 FRNRAP. The CDR3 loop spans 12 amino acids. The V end lost 6 bases, the J end lost 4 bases, and 7 bases lay between the germline ends. The DNA of the CDR3 is TGTGCTAGTGGGCAGAATTACAATGAGCAGTTCTTC. It is translated as CASGQNYNEQFF. Filled out from reference TRBV12-5 and TRBJ2-1, the complete variable domain reads DARVTQTPRHKVTEMGQEVTMRCQPILGHNTVFWYRQTMMQGLELLAYFRNRAPLDDSGMPKDRFSAEMPDATLATLKIQPSEPRDSAVYFCASGQNYNEQFFGPGTRLTVL.